A single sample is the source of the 21 T cell receptor beta chains below, sequenced in a study of T cells in localized non-small cell lung cancer. Clones were sequenced by immunoSEQ multiplex PCR, and TCRdb holds only the in-frame ones, with some missing. The sample consists of 35,000 to 50,000 clones, around 87% of them appearing once. Here the sequenced sample was peripheral blood, taken before any cancer treatment. These receptors came from a man aged 40 to 69 with stage I lung adenocarcinoma.

V is TRBV29-1 and J is TRBJ2-7; TRBD2 matches 7 bases. Losses at the gene ends were 5 bases for V and 1 base for J; bases not matched to a gene: 5. The germline V gene has CDR1 SQVTM and CDR2 ANQGSEA. There are 13 residues in the CDR3. CDR3 loop: CSVQRGVSYEQYF. For the CDR3, the DNA is TGCAGCGTTCAGCGGGGAGTGTCCTACGAGCAGTACTTC.

The chain carries TRBV7-9 and TRBJ1-1; D is uncertain. CDR1 SEHNR and CDR2 FQNEAQ come from the germline V gene (reference sequence). Trimming removed 2 bases from V and 3 bases from J, with 16 bases in between. The CDR3 is 16 amino acids. The CDR3 sequence is CASSLLGLSADTEAFF. The CDR3 DNA reads as TGTGCCAGCAGCTTACTGGGCCTCAGCGCTGACACTGAAGCTTTCTTT.

The chain uses TRBV5-1 and TRBJ1-1, with D tentatively TRBD1 (6 bases). With 0 bases removed from V and 5 bases from J, the gap between germline ends came to 11 bases. This CDR3 is 14 amino acids long. In germline, CDR1 is SGHRS, CDR2 YFSETQ. The CDR3 spells CASSLGLQGTEAFF. CDR3 nucleotide sequence: TGCGCCAGCAGCTTGGGGTTACAGGGTACTGAAGCTTTCTTT.

The rearrangement links TRBV9 to TRBJ2-1; D is unresolved. The CDR3 runs to 16 residues. The V end was cut by 0 bases, the J end by 4 bases, with 14 bases between. Looked up from germline, CDR1 is SGDLS and CDR2 is YYNGEE. The CDR3 sequence: CASSVASYYPYNEQFF. The CDR3 coding sequence is TGTGCCAGCAGCGTAGCTTCGTACTACCCATACAATGAGCAGTTCTTC.

This chain joins TRBV2 and TRBJ2-1; D gene unclear. Trimming removed 4 bases at V and 9 bases at J, with 13 bases between. Germline loops: CDR1 SNHLY, CDR2 FYNNEI. This CDR3 comprises 13 residues. The DNA of the CDR3 is TGTGCCAGCAGTGGCGGTGCGGTGGGTGAGCAGTTCTTC. Its protein is CASSGGAVGEQFF.

V gene TRBV9 combines with J gene TRBJ1-3; 12 bases align to TRBD1. Germline V gives CDR1 SGDLS, CDR2 YYNGEE. The CDR3 has 15 amino acids. J was trimmed by 6 bases and V by 0 bases; bases with no gene match: 1. The CDR3 region has the DNA TGTGCCAGCAGCGTAGGGGGACAGGGGGCAAACACCATATATTTT. It codes for CASSVGGQGANTIYF.

The rearrangement joins TRBV4-1 to TRBJ2-7, with D possibly TRBD2 on 6 matching bases. V was pared by 3 bases and J by 0 bases, with 12 bases between. The CDR3 consists of 15 residues. The germline gives CDR1 MGHRA, CDR2 YSYEKL. CDR3 sequence (DNA): TGCGCCAGCAGCCAGGGGCTTAGCGGCTCCTACGAGCAGTACTTC. Protein sequence: CASSQGLSGSYEQYF.

The chain links TRBV27 to TRBJ1-2, with 9 bases lining up with TRBD1. Germline V gene lookup returns CDR1 MNHEY and CDR2 SMNVEV (reference sequence). V dropped 3 bases and J dropped 4; count of bases not matched to a gene: 9. There are 16 residues in the CDR3. The CDR3 here is CASSFGLTGGLYGYTF. The CDR3 nucleotides read TGTGCCAGCAGTTTTGGACTTACAGGGGGCCTCTATGGCTACACCTTC.

This clone was seen just once. The rearrangement uses TRBV7-2 and TRBJ2-1; D uncertain. V lost 3 bases and J lost 5, with 5 bases in between. Germline lookup yields CDR1 SGHTA and CDR2 FQGNSA. This CDR3 contains 12 residues. This CDR3 reads CASSFGHNEQFF. CDR3 DNA: TGTGCCAGCAGCTTTGGGCACAATGAGCAGTTCTTC.

J is TRBJ1-5 and V is TRBV15; no clear D. V lost 0 bases to trimming and J lost 1 base, with 10 bases between them. Per germline, CDR1 LNHNV and CDR2 YYDKDF (reference sequence). The CDR3 length is 16 residues. Here the CDR3 DNA reads TGTGCCACCAGCAGAGATGGAGTTCAGAGCAATCAGCCCCAGCATTTT. Translated: CATSRDGVQSNQPQHF.

This sequence joins TRBV27 and TRBJ1-1; no firm D call. This CDR3 has 13 residues. Germline V gene sequence: CDR1 MNHEY, CDR2 SMNVEV (reference sequence). Trimming took 6 bases from V and 1 from J, leaving 9 bases between them. Here the CDR3 DNA reads TGTGCCAGCAGGAGAAACGGGAACACTGAAGCTTTCTTT. Encoded protein: CASRRNGNTEAFF.

Sample share makes this clone large (0.1 to 1%). The J gene is TRBJ2-5, the V gene TRBV4-1; TRBD2 aligns across 13 bases. Trimming took 4 bases from V and 1 from J; bases not matched to a gene: 3. Germline loops: CDR1 MGHRA, CDR2 YSYEKL. The CDR3 contains 16 residues. The DNA for the CDR3 is TGCGCCAGCAGCCGGACTAGCGGGAGCCTCCAAGAGACCCAGTACTTC. Translating it yields CASSRTSGSLQETQYF.

The rearrangement uses TRBV2 and TRBJ1-5; 8 bases line up with TRBD1. This CDR3 has 14 residues. Per germline, CDR1 SNHLY and CDR2 FYNNEI. With 2 bases clipped from V and 4 bases from J, the junction kept 1 base outside the gene matches. The chain's CDR3 is CASSERTGNQPQHF. For the CDR3, the DNA is TGTGCCAGCAGTGAACGGACAGGGAATCAGCCCCAGCATTTT.

This clone was recorded a few times. CDR3 nucleotide sequence: TGTGCCAGCACCTTCACCGGGACAGGGGAAGCTTTCTTT. Its protein product is CASTFTGTGEAFF. The gene calls are TRBV6-5 and TRBJ1-1, with TRBD1 matching 9 bases. V was clipped by 7 bases and J by 8 bases; unmatched bases: 8. The germline CDR1 and CDR2 sequences are MNHEY and SVGAGI. The CDR3 covers 13 residues.

This chain uses TRBV30 with TRBJ1-3, with 7 bases lining up with TRBD1. Germline assignment: CDR1 GTSNPN and CDR2 SVGIG (reference sequence). Trimming at V came to 5 bases and at J to 0 bases, leaving 1 base not matched to a gene. The CDR3 consists of 13 residues. The CDR3 spells CAWDRVSGNTIYF. The CDR3 DNA sequence: TGTGCCTGGGACAGGGTCTCTGGAAACACCATATATTTT.

The gene calls are TRBV7-6 and TRBJ2-7, with D perhaps TRBD2 (5 bases). V was cut by 0 bases and J by 5 bases, with 11 bases left in between. The CDR3 is 14 residues long. Germline V gene lookup returns CDR1 SGHVS and CDR2 FNYEAQ. CDR3 region: CASSLARGGNEQYF. CDR3 nucleotides: TGTGCCAGCAGCTTAGCGCGTGGAGGTAACGAGCAGTACTTC.

In its sample, this clone was seen a few times. The chain has TRBV7-3 and TRBJ2-1; weak D call: TRBD1 (6 bases). The CDR3 is made up of 15 amino acids. Germline-derived CDR1 and CDR2 are SGHTA and FQGTGA. V dropped 5 bases and J dropped 1 base, with 12 bases sitting between them. For the CDR3, the DNA is TGTGCCAGCAGCCCCGGGACAAATTCCTACAATGAGCAGTTCTTC. As protein: CASSPGTNSYNEQFF.

The rearrangement uses TRBV5-4 and TRBJ1-1; D perhaps matches TRBD1 (6 bases). The CDR3 contains 13 residues. Trimming removed 6 bases at V and 1 base at J, with 10 bases between. CDR1 is SGHNT, CDR2 YYREEE, per germline (reference sequence). The CDR3 loop is CASTGAPNTEAFF. The CDR3 coding sequence is TGTGCCAGCACAGGGGCACCGAACACTGAAGCTTTCTTT.

The chain carries TRBV10-3 and TRBJ2-1; D gene ambiguous. The CDR3 runs to 16 residues. V lost 3 bases, J lost 2 bases, and 14 bases lay in between. In germline, CDR1 is ENHRY, CDR2 SYGVKD. This chain's CDR3 is CAISERNGQTYNEQFF. The CDR3 coding sequence is TGTGCCATCAGTGAACGGAACGGCCAGACCTACAATGAGCAGTTCTTC.

CDR3 coding DNA: TGTGCCAGTAGTATCCCTAGCGGGATTTACAATGAGCAGTTCTTC. Translated, it gives CASSIPSGIYNEQFF. The chain carries TRBV19 and TRBJ2-1; 9 bases line up with TRBD2. The length of the CDR3 is 15 residues. From germline, CDR1 is LNHDA and CDR2 SQIVND (reference sequence). With 3 bases clipped from V and 4 bases from J, the junction kept 4 bases outside the gene matches.

This clone was recorded only once. The chain recombines TRBV6-5 with TRBJ1-2, with D unresolved. This CDR3 is 13 amino acids long. CDR1 MNHEY and CDR2 SVGAGI come from the germline V gene. V gave up 0 bases and J gave up 8 bases, with 10 bases separating them. The CDR3 spells CASSYSKSGGYTF. CDR3 in DNA: TGTGCCAGCAGTTACTCGAAGTCCGGGGGCTACACCTTC.